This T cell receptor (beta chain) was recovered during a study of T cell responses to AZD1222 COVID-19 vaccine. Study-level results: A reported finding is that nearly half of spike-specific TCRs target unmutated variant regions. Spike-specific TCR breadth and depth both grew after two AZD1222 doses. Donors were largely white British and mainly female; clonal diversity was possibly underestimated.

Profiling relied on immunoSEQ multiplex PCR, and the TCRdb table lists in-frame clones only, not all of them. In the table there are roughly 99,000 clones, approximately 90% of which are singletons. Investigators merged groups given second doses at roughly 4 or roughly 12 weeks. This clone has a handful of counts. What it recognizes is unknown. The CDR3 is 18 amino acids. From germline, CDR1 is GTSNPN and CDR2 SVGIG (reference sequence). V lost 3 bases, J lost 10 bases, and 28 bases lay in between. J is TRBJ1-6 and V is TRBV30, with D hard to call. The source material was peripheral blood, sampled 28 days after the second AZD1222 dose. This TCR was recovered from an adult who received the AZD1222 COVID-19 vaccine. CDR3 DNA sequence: TGTGCCTGGAGGGGCGCACGGGCATCCCTGTCCTGGATCTCACCCCTCCACTTT. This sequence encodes CAWRGARASLSWISPLHF.